This T cell receptor beta chain came from a study of radiotherapy plus CTLA-4 blockade in lung cancer. Turning to the study itself: Objective response rate was 18%; disease control rate, 31%. Whole-study findings and limits: An expansion of tumor-derived TCR clones occurred in blood after radiotherapy plus ipilimumab.

Assay used: immunoSEQ multiplex PCR; TCRdb lists only in-frame clones, some missing. The table includes under 95,000 clones, 78% detected once. Germline CDR1 MNHNY, CDR2 SVGAGI (reference sequence). Trimming pared 2 bases from V and 14 bases from J, leaving 7 bases between. This CDR3 is built from 11 residues. Remarks on this clone: Its antigen is not known.

This chain connects TRBV6-6 to TRBJ1-6, with a possible D match to TRBD1 (6 bases). The input for sequencing was peripheral blood, taken from a patient treated with radiotherapy plus ipilimumab. This receptor was taken from a human donor with non-small cell lung cancer whose response to radiotherapy plus ipilimumab could not be evaluated. Some clones in this sample may be carry-over from other donors' samples. The CDR3 DNA follows: TGTGCCAGCAGTTACCGGGACACCCTCCACTTT. This codes for CASSYRDTLHF.